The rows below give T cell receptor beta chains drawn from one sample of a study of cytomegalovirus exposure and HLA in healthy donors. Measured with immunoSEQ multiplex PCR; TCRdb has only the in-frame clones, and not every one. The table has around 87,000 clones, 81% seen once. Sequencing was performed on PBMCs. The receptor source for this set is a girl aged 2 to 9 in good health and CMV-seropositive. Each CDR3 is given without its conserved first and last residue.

CDR3: ASSEYLGLASGSTDTQY
J: TRBJ2-3
V: TRBV6-1

CDR3: ASSQRGTDYNEQF
J: TRBJ2-1
V: TRBV19

CDR3: ASSTSRVAGTARATQY
J: TRBJ2-3
V: TRBV19

CDR3: ASSVAERGLSYNEQF
J: TRBJ2-1
V: TRBV9

CDR3: ASSLAGATDTQY
J: TRBJ2-3
V: TRBV6-5

CDR3: SVALPGTRGYNEQF
J: TRBJ2-1
V: TRBV29-1

CDR3: ASSILGDEQY
J: TRBJ2-7
V: TRBV27

CDR3: ASSYSGEGRGEQY
J: TRBJ2-7
V: TRBV6-5

CDR3: SVEDRGNGYT
J: TRBJ1-2
V: TRBV29-1

CDR3: ASSKPAGDSSYEQY
J: TRBJ2-7
V: TRBV5-4

CDR3: ASRERGTNKRDTQY
J: TRBJ2-3
V: TRBV6-1

CDR3: ASSPGAASSYEQY
J: TRBJ2-7
V: TRBV18

CDR3: ASGWGGSGNTIY
J: TRBJ1-3
V: TRBV6-1

CDR3: ASRRWEGRDGYT
J: TRBJ1-2
V: TRBV6-5

CDR3: AWSRDSNEKLF
J: TRBJ1-4
V: TRBV30

CDR3: ASGRDRAYGYT
J: TRBJ1-2
V: TRBV6-5

CDR3: ASSIKGGGNQPQH
J: TRBJ1-5
V: TRBV19

CDR3: ASSRSGTAYSGNTIY
J: TRBJ1-3
V: TRBV7-9

CDR3: ASSSPSTLKETQY
J: TRBJ2-5
V: TRBV7-8

CDR3: ASSVGQGANGYT
J: TRBJ1-2
V: TRBV2

CDR3: AWSGILYEQY
J: TRBJ2-7
V: TRBV30

CDR3: ASREDRDSNQPQH
J: TRBJ1-5
V: TRBV2

CDR3: ASSHGMLGNQPQH
J: TRBJ1-5
V: TRBV28

CDR3: ASSIGQGDTEAF
J: TRBJ1-1
V: TRBV4-2

CDR3: ASSLKGTGFMEQF
J: TRBJ2-1
V: TRBV5-6

CDR3: ASSYPGQGYEQY
J: TRBJ2-7
V: TRBV6-5

CDR3: ASSFLAGGDEQF
J: TRBJ2-1
V: TRBV2

CDR3: ASSGGTYEQY
J: TRBJ2-7
V: TRBV6-6

CDR3: ASHSGRTSNEQF
J: TRBJ2-1
V: TRBV19

CDR3: ASSSPGGLNEQF
J: TRBJ2-1
V: TRBV28

CDR3: ASSSYRGRTGELF
J: TRBJ2-2
V: TRBV7-2

CDR3: SVVRDRHLTPQDNEQF
J: TRBJ2-1
V: TRBV29-1

CDR3: AREGQKNEKLF
J: TRBJ1-4
V: TRBV18

CDR3: ASSLGTPAETQY
J: TRBJ2-5
V: TRBV7-2

CDR3: SVEHNYGYT
J: TRBJ1-2
V: TRBV29-1

CDR3: AISDDITYNEQF
J: TRBJ2-1
V: TRBV10-3

CDR3: ASNPSGGVNQPQH
J: TRBJ1-5
V: TRBV6-6

CDR3: ASSFSGSGTGELF
J: TRBJ2-2
V: TRBV5-4

CDR3: ATSRDAGDGTGELF
J: TRBJ2-2
V: TRBV15

CDR3: ASSTRTGNTEAF
J: TRBJ1-1
V: TRBV27

CDR3: ASGLVGDRVGEQF
J: TRBJ2-1
V: TRBV12-5

CDR3: AISEGQGPYEQY
J: TRBJ2-7
V: TRBV10-3